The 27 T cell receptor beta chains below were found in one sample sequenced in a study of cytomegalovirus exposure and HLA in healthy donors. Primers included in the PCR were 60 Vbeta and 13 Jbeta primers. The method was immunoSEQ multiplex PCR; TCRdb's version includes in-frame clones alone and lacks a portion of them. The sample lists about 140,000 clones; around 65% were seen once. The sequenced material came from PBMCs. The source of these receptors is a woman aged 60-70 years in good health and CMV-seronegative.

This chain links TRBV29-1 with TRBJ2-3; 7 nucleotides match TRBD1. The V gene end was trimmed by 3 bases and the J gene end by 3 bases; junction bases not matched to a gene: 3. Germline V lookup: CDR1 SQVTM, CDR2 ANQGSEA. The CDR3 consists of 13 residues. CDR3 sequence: CSVDVQGTDTQYF. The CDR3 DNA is TGCAGCGTTGACGTACAGGGGACAGATACGCAGTATTTT.

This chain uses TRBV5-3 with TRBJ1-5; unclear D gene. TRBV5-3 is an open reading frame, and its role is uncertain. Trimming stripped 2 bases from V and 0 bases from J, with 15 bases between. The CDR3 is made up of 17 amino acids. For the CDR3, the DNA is TGTGCCAGAAGCTTAAAACAGACCAAATTTAGCAATCAGCCCCAGCATTTT. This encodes CARSLKQTKFSNQPQHF.

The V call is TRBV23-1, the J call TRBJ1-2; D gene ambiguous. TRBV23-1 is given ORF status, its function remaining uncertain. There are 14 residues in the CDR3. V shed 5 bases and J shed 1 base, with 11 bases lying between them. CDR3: CASSRAGNNYGYTF. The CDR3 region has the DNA TGCGCCAGCAGTAGGGCCGGGAATAACTATGGCTACACCTTC.

The CDR3 reads CASSPGTSPYNEQFF. The CDR3 bases are TGTGCCAGCAGCCCAGGCACTAGTCCCTACAATGAGCAGTTCTTC. This chain connects TRBV7-9 to TRBJ2-1; maybe TRBD2 (5 bases). Trimming cost V 5 bases and J 2 bases, with 13 bases left between them. Germline CDR1 SEHNR, CDR2 FQNEAQ (reference sequence). This CDR3 comprises 15 residues.

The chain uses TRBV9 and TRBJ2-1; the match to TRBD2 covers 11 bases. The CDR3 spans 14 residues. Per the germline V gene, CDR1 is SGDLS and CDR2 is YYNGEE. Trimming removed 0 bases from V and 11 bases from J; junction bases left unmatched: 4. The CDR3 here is CASSVAGTSGKQFF. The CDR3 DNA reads TGTGCCAGCAGCGTAGCCGGGACTAGCGGAAAGCAGTTCTTC.

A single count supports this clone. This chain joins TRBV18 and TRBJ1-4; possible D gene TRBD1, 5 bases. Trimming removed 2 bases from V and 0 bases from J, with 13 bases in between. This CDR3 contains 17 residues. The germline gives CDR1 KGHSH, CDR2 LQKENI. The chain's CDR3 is CASSPASRAATNEKLFF. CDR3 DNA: TGTGCCAGCTCACCAGCGTCCAGGGCCGCAACTAATGAAAAACTGTTTTTT.

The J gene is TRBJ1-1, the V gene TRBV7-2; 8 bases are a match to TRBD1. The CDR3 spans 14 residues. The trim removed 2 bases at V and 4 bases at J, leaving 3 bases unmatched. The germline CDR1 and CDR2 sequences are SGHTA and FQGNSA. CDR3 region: CASSLTTGGTEAFF. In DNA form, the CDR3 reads TGTGCCAGCAGCTTAACAACAGGGGGCACTGAAGCTTTCTTT.

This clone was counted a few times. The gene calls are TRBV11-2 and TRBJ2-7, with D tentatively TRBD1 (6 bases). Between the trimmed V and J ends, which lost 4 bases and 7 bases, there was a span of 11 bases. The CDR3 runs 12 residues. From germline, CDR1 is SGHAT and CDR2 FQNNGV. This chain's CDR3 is CASSSTGLEQYF. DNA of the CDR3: TGTGCCAGCAGCTCCACAGGGTTGGAGCAGTACTTC.

The DNA of the CDR3 is TGTGCCAGCAGCCTTACAGGCCCCCAGGAGCAGTACTTC. Translated, it gives CASSLTGPQEQYF. The gene calls are TRBV5-4 and TRBJ2-7; tentatively, D is TRBD1 (5 bases). CDR3 length: 13 residues. CDR1 and CDR2 from the germline V gene are SGHNT and YYREEE (reference sequence). The V end lost 4 bases, the J end lost 7 bases, and 15 bases lay between the germline ends. Complete variable domain (other parts from reference TRBV5-4 and TRBJ2-7): ETGVTQSPTHLIKTRGQQVTLRCSSQSGHNTVSWYQQALGQGPQFIFQYYREEENGRGNFPPRFSGLQFPNYSSELNVNALELDDSALYLCASSLTGPQEQYFGPGTRLTVT.

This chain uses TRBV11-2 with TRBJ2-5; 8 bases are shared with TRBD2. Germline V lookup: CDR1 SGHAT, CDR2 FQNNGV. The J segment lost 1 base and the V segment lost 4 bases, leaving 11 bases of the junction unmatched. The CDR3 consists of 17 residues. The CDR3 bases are TGTGCCAGCAGCTCAGGGGCCAAGCGGGGGTTCCAAGAGACCCAGTACTTC. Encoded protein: CASSSGAKRGFQETQYF.

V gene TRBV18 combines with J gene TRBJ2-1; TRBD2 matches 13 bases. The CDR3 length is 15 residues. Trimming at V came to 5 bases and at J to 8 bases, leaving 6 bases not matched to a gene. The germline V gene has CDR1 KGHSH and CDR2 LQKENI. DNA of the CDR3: TGTGCCAGCTCAAGGGGACTAGCGGGAACGGATGAGCAGTTCTTC. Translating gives CASSRGLAGTDEQFF.

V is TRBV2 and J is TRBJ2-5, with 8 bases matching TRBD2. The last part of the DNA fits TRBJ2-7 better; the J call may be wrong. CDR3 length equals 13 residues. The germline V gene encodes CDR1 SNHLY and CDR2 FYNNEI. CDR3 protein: CASYGGATYEQYF. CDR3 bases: TGTGCCAGCTACGGGGGGGCGACCTACGAGCAGTACTTC.

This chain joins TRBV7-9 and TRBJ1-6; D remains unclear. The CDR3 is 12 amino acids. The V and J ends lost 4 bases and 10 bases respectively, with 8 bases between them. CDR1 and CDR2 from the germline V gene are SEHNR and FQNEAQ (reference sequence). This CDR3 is CASSSPGSPLHF. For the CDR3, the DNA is TGTGCCAGCAGCTCACCCGGGTCACCCCTCCACTTT.

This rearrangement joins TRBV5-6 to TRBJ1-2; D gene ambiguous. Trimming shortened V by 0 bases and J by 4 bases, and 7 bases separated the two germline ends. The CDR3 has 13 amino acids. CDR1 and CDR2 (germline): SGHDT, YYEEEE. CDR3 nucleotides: TGTGCCAGCAGCTTGGTTAGAGGCTATGGCTACACCTTC. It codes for CASSLVRGYGYTF.

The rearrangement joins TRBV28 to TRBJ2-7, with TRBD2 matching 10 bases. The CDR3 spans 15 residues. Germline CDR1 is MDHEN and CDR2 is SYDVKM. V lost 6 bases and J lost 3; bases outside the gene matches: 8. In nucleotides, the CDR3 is TGTGCCAGCAGATCCCGGACTAGCGGAAACTACGAGCAGTACTTC. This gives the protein CASRSRTSGNYEQYF. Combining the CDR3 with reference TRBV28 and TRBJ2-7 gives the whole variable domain DVKVTQSSRYLVKRTGEKVFLECVQDMDHENMFWYRQDPGLGLRLIYFSYDVKMKEKGDIPEGYSVSREKKERFSLILESASTNQTSMYLCASRSRTSGNYEQYFGPGTRLTVT.

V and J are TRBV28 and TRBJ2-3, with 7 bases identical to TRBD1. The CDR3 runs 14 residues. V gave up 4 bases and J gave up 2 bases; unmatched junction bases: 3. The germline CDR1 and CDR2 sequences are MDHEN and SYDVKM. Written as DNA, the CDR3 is TGTGCCAGCAGTTCAGGGGGAGACACAGATACGCAGTATTTT. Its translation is CASSSGGDTDTQYF.

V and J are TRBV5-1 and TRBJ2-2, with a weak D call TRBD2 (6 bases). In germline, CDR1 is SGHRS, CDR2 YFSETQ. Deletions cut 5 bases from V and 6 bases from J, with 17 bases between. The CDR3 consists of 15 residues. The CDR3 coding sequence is TGCGCCAGCAGTCTTAGACTAGAGCGGGCCGGGGAGCTGTTTTTT. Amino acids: CASSLRLERAGELFF.

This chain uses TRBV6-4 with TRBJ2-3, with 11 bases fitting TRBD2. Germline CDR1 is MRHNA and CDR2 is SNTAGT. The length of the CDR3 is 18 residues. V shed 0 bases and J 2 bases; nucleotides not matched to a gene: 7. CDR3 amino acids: CASSDSVGLADDTDTQYF. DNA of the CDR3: TGTGCCAGCAGTGACTCAGTGGGACTAGCGGATGACACAGATACGCAGTATTTT.

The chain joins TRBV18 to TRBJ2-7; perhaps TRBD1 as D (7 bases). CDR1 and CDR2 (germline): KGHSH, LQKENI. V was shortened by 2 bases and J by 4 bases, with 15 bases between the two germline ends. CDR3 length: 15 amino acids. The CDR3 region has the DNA TGTGCCAGCTCACCATTCTCAGGGGGGACTTACGAGCAGTACTTC. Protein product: CASSPFSGGTYEQYF.

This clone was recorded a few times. CDR3: CASSWTGDSYEQYF. CDR3 in DNA: TGTGCCAGCAGTTGGACAGGGGACTCCTACGAGCAGTACTTC. V usage is TRBV9 and J usage is TRBJ2-7; 9 bases align to TRBD1. V shed 5 bases and J 0 bases; nucleotides not matched to a gene: 3. From germline, CDR1 is SGDLS and CDR2 YYNGEE. The CDR3 has 14 amino acids.

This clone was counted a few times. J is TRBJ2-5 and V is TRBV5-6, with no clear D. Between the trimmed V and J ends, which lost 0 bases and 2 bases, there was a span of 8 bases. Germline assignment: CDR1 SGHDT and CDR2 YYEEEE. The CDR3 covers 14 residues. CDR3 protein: CASSLAVRQETQYF. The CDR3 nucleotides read TGTGCCAGCAGCTTGGCGGTCAGGCAAGAGACCCAGTACTTC. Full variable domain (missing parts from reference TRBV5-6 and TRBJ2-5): DAGVTQSPTHLIKTRGQQVTLRCSPKSGHDTVSWYQQALGQGPQFIFQYYEEEERQRGNFPDRFSGHQFPNYSSELNVNALLLGDSALYLCASSLAVRQETQYFGPGTRLLVL.

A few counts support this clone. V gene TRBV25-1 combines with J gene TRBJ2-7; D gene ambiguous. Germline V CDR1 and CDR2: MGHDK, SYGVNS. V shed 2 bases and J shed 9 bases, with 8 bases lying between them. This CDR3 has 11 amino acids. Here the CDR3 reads CASSETKGQYF. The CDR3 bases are TGTGCCAGCAGTGAAACTAAAGGGCAGTACTTC.

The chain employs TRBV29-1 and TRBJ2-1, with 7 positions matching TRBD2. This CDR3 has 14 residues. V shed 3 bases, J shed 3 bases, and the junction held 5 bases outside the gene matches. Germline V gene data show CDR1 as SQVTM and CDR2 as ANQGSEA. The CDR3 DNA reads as TGCAGCGTTGATTTGGGGGAGGGCTACAATGAGCAGTTCTTC. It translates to CSVDLGEGYNEQFF.

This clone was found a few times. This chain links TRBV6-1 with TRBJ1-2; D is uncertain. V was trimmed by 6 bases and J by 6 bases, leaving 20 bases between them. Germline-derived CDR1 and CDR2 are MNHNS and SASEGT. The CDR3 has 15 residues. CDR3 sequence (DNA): TGTGCCAGCAGCTTCGACGGGAACCCACAAAATGGCTACACCTTC. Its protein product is CASSFDGNPQNGYTF.

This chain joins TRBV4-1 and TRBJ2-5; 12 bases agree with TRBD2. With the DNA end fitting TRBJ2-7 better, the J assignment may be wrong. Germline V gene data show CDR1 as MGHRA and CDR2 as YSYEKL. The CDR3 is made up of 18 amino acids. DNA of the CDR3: TGCGCCAGCAGCCAAGATACCCTACTAGCGGGAGGATCCTACGAGCAGTACTTC. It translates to CASSQDTLLAGGSYEQYF.

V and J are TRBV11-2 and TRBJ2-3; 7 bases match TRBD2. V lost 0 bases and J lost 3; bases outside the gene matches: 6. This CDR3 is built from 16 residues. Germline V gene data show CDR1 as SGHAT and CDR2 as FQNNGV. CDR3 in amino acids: CASSLDGREWTDTQYF. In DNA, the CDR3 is TGTGCCAGCAGCTTAGATGGGCGGGAGTGGACAGATACGCAGTATTTT.

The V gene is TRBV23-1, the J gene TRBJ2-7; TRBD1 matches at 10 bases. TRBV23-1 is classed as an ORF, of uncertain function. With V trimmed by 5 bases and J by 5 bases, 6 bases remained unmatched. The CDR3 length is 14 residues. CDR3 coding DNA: TGCGCCAGCAGTACCGGGACAGGGGTGCACGAGCAGTACTTC. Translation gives CASSTGTGVHEQYF.